Listed below are T cell receptor beta chains from one sample, sequenced in a study of T-cell reconstitution after alpha-beta-depleted transplantation in children. TCRdb re-called the PCR reads through MiXCR, storing one row per CDR3 protein. Here the sample spans just over 350,000 distinct CDR3 sequences, approximately 12% being singletons. Source: PBMCs, taken from the stem cell graft. All receptors come from a human donor who donated a stem cell graft to a child with Fanconi anemia. Each CDR3 is given without its conserved first and last residue. The D gene is left open where the match is weak.

J gene: TRBJ1-2; V gene: TRBV29-1; D gene: TRBD1; CDR3 protein: SVGTGTGIYT
J gene: TRBJ1-1; V gene: TRBV27; D gene: -; CDR3 protein: ASSLVGLRGTEAF
J gene: TRBJ1-2; V gene: TRBV3-1; D gene: -; CDR3 protein: ASSQEAGWGNYGYT
J gene: TRBJ2-5; V gene: TRBV5-1; D gene: TRBD2; CDR3 protein: ASSLGLAGAETQY
J gene: TRBJ1-2; V gene: TRBV27; D gene: -; CDR3 protein: ASKPGQSNYGYT
J gene: TRBJ2-7; V gene: TRBV19; D gene: TRBD1; CDR3 protein: ASSTGTGTYEQY
J gene: TRBJ2-5; V gene: TRBV6-1; D gene: TRBD2; CDR3 protein: ASGNGLAAQETQY
J gene: TRBJ1-1; V gene: TRBV29-1; D gene: -; CDR3 protein: SAEQGEDTEAF
J gene: TRBJ2-7; V gene: TRBV21-1; D gene: -; CDR3 protein: ASSWGQGSYEQY
J gene: TRBJ2-1; V gene: TRBV6-5; D gene: -; CDR3 protein: ASSYSGGMAYNEQF